The next 2 T cell receptor beta chains were all read from a single sample in a study of regulatory T cells in long-lasting Graves disease. According to the study, TCR beta libraries were built with iRepertoire HTBI primers and CDR3-region Arm-PCR. MiXCR, run by TCRdb on the multiplex PCR reads, gives a single entry per CDR3 protein. There are 300,000 to 500,000 distinct CDR3 sequences in the sample; less than 25% occur only once, and less than 25% lies in the top ten. As for time point: persistent/refractory GD, antithyroid drugs over 5 years with positive TRAb. Extracted RNA from PBMCs served as the source of the TCR library. Source: peripheral blood mononuclear cells (PBMCs), taken when the disease was refractory, from a patient treated with antithyroid drugs. The receptors originated from a female donor with Graves disease.

This clonotype was detected many times. The chain has TRBV6-6 and TRBJ1-1; the D is unclear. The CDR3 runs 14 residues. V was cut by 0 bases and J by 4 bases, with 9 bases left in between. Looked up from germline, CDR1 is MNHNY and CDR2 is SVGAGI (reference sequence). CDR3 coding DNA: TGTGCCAGCAGTTACTCGAGCGGGTCCACTGAAGCTTTCTTT. Its translation: CASSYSSGSTEAFF.

This chain joins TRBV6-1 and TRBJ2-5, with a weak D call TRBD1 (7 bases). Per germline, CDR1 MNHNS and CDR2 SASEGT. Trimming cost V 6 bases and J 5 bases, with 16 bases left between them. The CDR3 extends over 14 amino acids. CDR3 in amino acids: CASRIQGGLETQYF. The CDR3 nucleotides are TGTGCCAGCAGAATCCAGGGGGGATTGGAGACCCAGTACTTC.